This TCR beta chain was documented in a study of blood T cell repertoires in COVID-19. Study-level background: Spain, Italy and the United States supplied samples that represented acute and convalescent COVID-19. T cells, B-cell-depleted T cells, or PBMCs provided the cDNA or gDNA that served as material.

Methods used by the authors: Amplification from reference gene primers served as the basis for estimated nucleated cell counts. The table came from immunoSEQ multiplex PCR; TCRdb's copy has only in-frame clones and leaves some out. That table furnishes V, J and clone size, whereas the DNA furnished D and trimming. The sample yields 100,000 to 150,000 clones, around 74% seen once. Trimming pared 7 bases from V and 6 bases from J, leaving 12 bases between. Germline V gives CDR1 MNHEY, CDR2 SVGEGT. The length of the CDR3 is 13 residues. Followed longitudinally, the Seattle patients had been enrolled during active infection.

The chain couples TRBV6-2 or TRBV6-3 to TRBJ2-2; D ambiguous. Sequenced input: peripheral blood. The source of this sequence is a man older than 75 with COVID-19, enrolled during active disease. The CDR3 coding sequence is TGTGCCAGCACCCCGGTGGCAGCCGGGGAGCTGTTTTTT. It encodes CASTPVAAGELFF.